This entry features one T cell receptor (beta chain) sequence. The sample comes from a study of control samples from healthy donors and cancer patients. Assay used: immunoSEQ multiplex PCR; TCRdb lists only in-frame clones, some missing. The data contain 150,000 or so clones, about 86% of them singletons. Sequenced material: blood. The receptor's source is a young man in good health.

CDR3 amino acids: CASSSTKEGAGELFF. Here the CDR3 DNA reads TGTGCCAGCAGCTCTACGAAGGAGGGTGCCGGGGAGCTGTTTTTT. The genes are TRBV3-1 (or the pseudogene TRBV3-2) and TRBJ2-2, with D possibly TRBD2 on 6 matching bases. V lost 5 bases to trimming and J lost 6 bases, with 16 bases between them. The CDR3 contains 15 residues. The germline CDR1 and CDR2 sequences are LGHDT and YNNKEL (reference sequence).